The 31 T cell receptor beta chains presented below share a single source sample, sequenced in a study of T-cell reconstitution after alpha-beta-depleted transplantation in children. Unique molecular identifiers were built into the TCRbeta library. MiXCR was run by TCRdb on the PCR reads, yielding one entry per CDR3 protein. Of 280,000 or so distinct CDR3 sequences listed, around 10% are singletons. The sample was peripheral blood, taken 180 days after TCRalphabeta/CD19-depleted stem cell transplant. Receptors were obtained from a male patient aged 2-9 years who had a stem cell transplant for chronic granulomatous disease, so the T cells may come from the graft donor.

This clonotype has a handful of counts. The chain recombines TRBV14 with TRBJ1-5, with 7 bases lining up with TRBD1. The CDR3 totals 15 residues. V dropped 4 bases and J dropped 1; count of bases not matched to a gene: 4. CDR1 and CDR2 (germline): SGHDN, FVKESK. The CDR3 reads CASSLPDRSNQPQHF. The CDR3 nucleotides are TGTGCCAGCAGCCTCCCGGACAGGAGCAATCAGCCCCAGCATTTT.

This clonotype was seen at least ten times. This chain uses TRBV27 with TRBJ2-7, with a possible D match to TRBD1 (5 bases). The CDR3 sequence is 16 residues long. The ends were cut back, 3 bases at V and 5 bases at J, with 20 bases in the middle. Germline assignment: CDR1 MNHEY and CDR2 SMNVEV (reference sequence). The CDR3 is CASSFNLLAGRDEQYF. DNA for the CDR3: TGTGCCAGCAGTTTCAATTTATTGGCAGGGCGAGACGAGCAGTACTTC.

The chain uses TRBV28 and TRBJ2-4, with D possibly matching TRBD2 (6 bases). There are 16 residues in the CDR3. Trimming removed 5 bases at V and 1 base at J, with 15 bases between. The V gene's germline CDR1 is MDHEN and CDR2 SYDVKM. Here the CDR3 reads CASSKQGRGAKNIQYF. The CDR3 DNA reads as TGTGCCAGCAGTAAGCAGGGTCGGGGGGCCAAAAACATTCAGTACTTC.

This clonotype was counted many times. The chain combines TRBV12-3 or TRBV12-4 with TRBJ1-3, with 7 bases matching TRBD1. After removal of 0 bases from V and 0 bases from J, the junction contained 14 bases not matched to a gene. This CDR3 has 20 residues. Here the CDR3 DNA reads TGTGCCAGCAGTTTAGCGTTGGACAGGCCACGCCAATTCTCTGGAAACACCATATATTTT. Translation gives CASSLALDRPRQFSGNTIYF.

There are many counts of this clonotype. This chain joins TRBV29-1 and TRBJ2-5; D uncertain. CDR1 is SQVTM, CDR2 ANQGSEA, per germline. The CDR3 runs 14 residues. V lost 6 bases to trimming and J lost 4 bases, with 18 bases between them. As DNA, the CDR3 is TGCAGCGTCCGAAAGGTGAATGCCCCAGAGACCCAGTACTTC. It encodes CSVRKVNAPETQYF.

In its sample, this clonotype was seen many times. This rearrangement joins TRBV28 to TRBJ2-1; TRBD1 matches at 8 bases. Germline V gives CDR1 MDHEN, CDR2 SYDVKM. CDR3 length: 15 residues. The V gene end was trimmed by 6 bases and the J gene end by 4 bases; junction bases not matched to a gene: 8. The chain's CDR3 is CASSSPGQVYNEQFF. The CDR3 DNA is TGTGCCAGCAGCTCCCCGGGACAGGTATACAATGAGCAGTTCTTC.

The table lists this clonotype with many counts. The chain combines TRBV20-1 with TRBJ1-1; no clear D gene. Germline lookup yields CDR1 DFQATT and CDR2 SNEGSKA (reference sequence). The CDR3 runs to 14 residues. V was trimmed by 0 bases and J by 4 bases, leaving 12 bases between them. The CDR3 loop reads CSARDLMHTTEAFF. CDR3 bases: TGCAGTGCTAGAGATCTTATGCATACCACTGAAGCTTTCTTT.

This clonotype was seen ten or more times. V and J are TRBV28 and TRBJ2-2, with 7 nucleotides matching TRBD2. V dropped 4 bases and J dropped 5; count of bases not matched to a gene: 7. The germline V gene encodes CDR1 MDHEN and CDR2 SYDVKM. The CDR3 runs 15 residues. CDR3 in amino acids: CASSYPSGKTGELFF. The CDR3 nucleotides are TGTGCCAGCAGTTATCCTAGCGGTAAAACCGGGGAGCTGTTTTTT. Filled out from reference TRBV28 and TRBJ2-2, the complete variable domain reads DVKVTQSSRYLVKRTGEKVFLECVQDMDHENMFWYRQDPGLGLRLIYFSYDVKMKEKGDIPEGYSVSREKKERFSLILESASTNQTSMYLCASSYPSGKTGELFFGEGSRLTVL.

There are many counts of this clonotype. V usage is TRBV29-1 and J usage is TRBJ1-2; no definite D call. V lost 2 bases and J 5 bases, leaving 12 bases between the germline ends. Germline values: CDR1 SQVTM, CDR2 ANQGSEA. This CDR3 is 13 amino acids long. The CDR3, as DNA: TGCAGCGTTGAAACGGGTGTACGGTATGGCTACACCTTC. It encodes CSVETGVRYGYTF.

This clonotype was counted at least ten times. This rearrangement joins TRBV20-1 to TRBJ2-2; a possible D gene is TRBD1 (5 bases). V gave up 4 bases and J gave up 3 bases, with 21 bases separating them. In germline, CDR1 is DFQATT, CDR2 SNEGSKA (reference sequence). CDR3 length equals 17 residues. The DNA of the CDR3 is TGCAGTGCTAAAACCGCCGGCTGGGGCTCGGACACCGGGGAGCTGTTTTTT. Its translation: CSAKTAGWGSDTGELFF.

This clonotype occurred many times. The chain carries TRBV12-3 or TRBV12-4 and TRBJ2-3; D call uncertain. V was pared by 7 bases and J by 1 base, with 9 bases between. The CDR3 has 13 residues. For the CDR3, the DNA is TGTGCCAGCAATGTACCTGGCACAGATACGCAGTATTTT. Protein: CASNVPGTDTQYF.

The chain joins TRBV4-1 to TRBJ2-7, with 8 nucleotides matching TRBD2. The CDR3 is made up of 20 amino acids. In germline, CDR1 is MGHRA, CDR2 YSYEKL. With 1 base clipped from V and 1 base from J, the junction kept 18 bases outside the gene matches. CDR3 loop: CASSQGGGRGKTKSSYEQYF. The CDR3 DNA follows: TGCGCCAGCAGCCAAGGCGGGGGGCGGGGGAAAACCAAAAGTTCCTACGAGCAGTACTTC.

This clonotype has ten or more counts. The rearrangement joins TRBV4-3 to TRBJ2-7; 10 bases line up with TRBD2. Unmatched junction bases numbered 1, after V lost 0 bases and J lost 2 bases. This CDR3 comprises 15 residues. The germline CDR1 and CDR2 sequences are LGHNA and YSLEER. CDR3 nucleotide sequence: TGCGCCAGCAGCCAAGAGAGCGGGGGGGCCTACGAGCAGTACTTC. This encodes CASSQESGGAYEQYF.

This clonotype occurred many times. This rearrangement joins TRBV12-3 or TRBV12-4 to TRBJ2-5; 10 bases are a match to TRBD1. The CDR3 has 16 amino acids. V was clipped by 5 bases and J by 3 bases; unmatched bases: 9. The CDR3 protein is CASSMLRDRGEETQYF. CDR3 nucleotides: TGTGCCAGCAGTATGCTCCGGGACAGGGGTGAAGAGACCCAGTACTTC.

This clonotype was seen ten or more times. The rearrangement uses TRBV5-1 and TRBJ2-7, with no clear D. CDR1 SGHRS and CDR2 YFSETQ come from the germline V gene. V dropped 1 base and J dropped 0 bases, with 5 bases sitting between them. The CDR3 loop spans 13 amino acids. Here the CDR3 reads CASSLILSYEQYF. Here the CDR3 DNA reads TGCGCCAGCAGCTTGATCCTCTCCTACGAGCAGTACTTC. Using reference TRBV5-1 and TRBJ2-7 for the parts outside the CDR3, the full variable domain is KAGVTQTPRYLIKTRGQQVTLSCSPISGHRSVSWYQQTPGQGLQFLFEYFSETQRNKGNFPGRFSGRQFSNSRSEMNVSTLELGDSALYLCASSLILSYEQYFGPGTRLTVT.

This clonotype appeared many times. CDR3 in DNA: TGCAGTGCGGTCGGGAAGGGGACCCAGTACTTC. It encodes CSAVGKGTQYF. The genes are TRBV20-1 and TRBJ2-5; weak D call: TRBD2 (5 bases). The CDR3 contains 11 residues. V lost 6 bases, J lost 7 bases, and 12 bases lay in between. CDR1 is DFQATT, CDR2 SNEGSKA, per germline (reference sequence).

In its sample, this clonotype was seen many times. This chain uses TRBV6-1 with TRBJ1-5, with 8 positions matching TRBD1. From germline, CDR1 is MNHNS and CDR2 SASEGT. The length of the CDR3 is 14 residues. Unmatched junction bases numbered 1, after V lost 6 bases and J lost 0 bases. The CDR3 reads CASSDRGSNQPQHF. The DNA for the CDR3 is TGTGCCAGCAGCGACAGGGGTAGCAATCAGCCCCAGCATTTT.

This clonotype was counted at least ten times. V gene TRBV7-6 combines with J gene TRBJ2-7; D perhaps matches TRBD2 (5 bases). Germline values: CDR1 SGHVS, CDR2 FNYEAQ. V lost 3 bases, J lost 11 bases, and 17 bases lay in between. CDR3 length: 13 residues. CDR3 sequence reads: CASSFDRASGKYF. The DNA for the CDR3 is TGTGCCAGCAGCTTTGATAGGGCGTCGGGAAAGTACTTC.

This clonotype has a count of ten or more. This rearrangement joins TRBV5-1 to TRBJ1-5, with 9 bases aligning to TRBD1. Germline values: CDR1 SGHRS, CDR2 YFSETQ. The V segment lost 0 bases and the J segment 6 bases; nucleotides outside the gene matches: 4. The CDR3 is 15 amino acids. CDR3: CASSLDGDRVQPQHF. The CDR3 DNA follows: TGCGCCAGCAGCTTGGACGGGGACAGGGTTCAGCCCCAGCATTTT.

This clonotype was seen many times. The chain carries TRBV2 and TRBJ2-4, with a weak D call TRBD2 (5 bases). Deletions cut 4 bases from V and 4 bases from J, with 8 bases between. Germline CDR1 is SNHLY and CDR2 is FYNNEI. CDR3 length: 13 amino acids. CDR3 loop: CASSGPGKNIQYF. The CDR3 region has the DNA TGTGCCAGCAGTGGACCGGGAAAAAACATTCAGTACTTC. The full variable domain, rest sourced from reference TRBV2 and TRBJ2-4, is EPEVTQTPSHQVTQMGQEVILRCVPISNHLYFYWYRQILGQKVEFLVSFYNNEISEKSEIFDDQFSVERPDGSNFTLKIRSTKLEDSAMYFCASSGPGKNIQYFGAGTRLSVL.

This clonotype was detected many times. The J gene is TRBJ2-7, the V gene TRBV20-1; D is possibly TRBD1 (6 bases). Trimming took off 0 bases at V and 2 bases at J, with 14 bases between the two ends. Per the germline V gene, CDR1 is DFQATT and CDR2 is SNEGSKA (reference sequence). The CDR3 totals 15 residues. CDR3 residues: CSARDPGHFAYEQYF. CDR3 in DNA: TGCAGTGCTAGAGATCCGGGACACTTTGCCTACGAGCAGTACTTC.

This clonotype occurred many times. The chain couples TRBV20-1 to TRBJ2-3; tentatively, D is TRBD2 (7 bases). Germline-derived CDR1 and CDR2 are DFQATT and SNEGSKA (reference sequence). This CDR3 comprises 14 residues. The V end lost 6 bases, the J end lost 3 bases, and 16 bases lay between the germline ends. Written as DNA, the CDR3 is TGCAGTGCCGAGGGGGGGAGAAGGACAGATACGCAGTATTTT. It codes for CSAEGGRRTDTQYF.

This clonotype came up many times. The J gene is TRBJ2-1, the V gene TRBV15; unclear D gene. The CDR3 runs to 12 residues. The V end lost 6 bases, the J end lost 4 bases, and 7 bases lay between the germline ends. Germline loops: CDR1 LNHNV, CDR2 YYDKDF (reference sequence). The CDR3 protein is CATSVGYNEQFF. The CDR3 coding sequence is TGTGCCACCAGTGTGGGTTACAATGAGCAGTTCTTC.

The sample holds a few counts of this clonotype. The rearrangement joins TRBV5-1 to TRBJ1-3; 7 nucleotides align to TRBD1. The V and J ends lost 5 bases and 5 bases, in that order; junction bases with no gene match: 7. This CDR3 has 14 residues. Germline values: CDR1 SGHRS, CDR2 YFSETQ. CDR3 coding DNA: TGCGCCAGCAGGTTCGACAGGGAACGAAACACCATATATTTT. This sequence encodes CASRFDRERNTIYF. Full variable domain (remainder filled in from reference TRBV5-1 and TRBJ1-3): KAGVTQTPRYLIKTRGQQVTLSCSPISGHRSVSWYQQTPGQGLQFLFEYFSETQRNKGNFPGRFSGRQFSNSRSEMNVSTLELGDSALYLCASRFDRERNTIYFGEGSWLTVV.

This clonotype was detected ten times or more. The chain uses TRBV12-3 or TRBV12-4 and TRBJ2-1; TRBD1 matches 9 bases. V lost 5 bases and J lost 7; bases outside the gene matches: 6. The CDR3 is made up of 14 amino acids. The CDR3 region is CASSMGQGRNEQFF. For the CDR3, the DNA is TGTGCCAGCAGTATGGGACAGGGTAGGAATGAGCAGTTCTTC.

This clonotype has a handful of counts. The chain combines TRBV30 with TRBJ1-3, with D tentatively TRBD1 (6 bases). Looked up from germline, CDR1 is GTSNPN and CDR2 is SVGIG (reference sequence). Trimming took off 6 bases at V and 0 bases at J, with 18 bases between the two ends. The CDR3 loop spans 16 amino acids. CDR3 nucleotide sequence: TGTGCCTGTTCCCCCGGGGGCGCGGCCTCTGGAAACACCATATATTTT. This gives the protein CACSPGGAASGNTIYF. The complete variable domain, with remaining parts taken from reference TRBV30 and TRBJ1-3, reads SQTIHQWPATLVQPVGSPLSLECTVEGTSNPNLYWYRQAAGRGLQLLFYSVGIGQISSEVPQNLSASRPQDRQFILSSKKLLLSDSGFYLCACSPGGAASGNTIYFGEGSWLTVV.

The chain links TRBV20-1 to TRBJ2-1; 9 bases are a match to TRBD2. Germline V gene data show CDR1 as DFQATT and CDR2 as SNEGSKA (reference sequence). J was trimmed by 2 bases and V by 3 bases; bases with no gene match: 5. This CDR3 spans 15 amino acids. The CDR3 coding sequence is TGCAGTGCTAGTCCGCTAGCGGGGACCTACAATGAGCAGTTCTTC. Residues: CSASPLAGTYNEQFF.

V and J are TRBV20-1 and TRBJ2-3; D is uncertain. There are 13 residues in the CDR3. Deletions cut 3 bases from V and 3 bases from J, with 10 bases between. Germline V gene sequence: CDR1 DFQATT, CDR2 SNEGSKA (reference sequence). The DNA for the CDR3 is TGCAGTGCTAGCGGTAGGCCGACAGATACGCAGTATTTT. It yields the protein CSASGRPTDTQYF.

Concerning this clonotype: A read error is possible here, since a much larger clone lies one base away. The rearrangement joins TRBV7-8 to TRBJ2-3, with a tentative D call TRBD1 (5 bases). The DNA end is more similar to TRBJ1-5, so the J call may be wrong. The CDR3 extends over 14 amino acids. The germline CDR1 and CDR2 sequences are SGHVS and FQNEAQ. CDR3 loop: CASSPGGKGDTQHF. In DNA, the CDR3 is TGTGCCAGCAGCCCGGGGGGGAAGGGAGATACGCAGCATTTT.

The rearrangement uses TRBV11-1 and TRBJ2-4; D is tentatively TRBD1 or TRBD2 (5 bases each). Germline V gene sequence: CDR1 SGHAT, CDR2 FQDESV (reference sequence). This CDR3 contains 20 residues. V lost 5 bases to trimming and J lost 0 bases, with 26 bases between them. This chain's CDR3 is CASSTWDPATYRLAKNIQYF. The CDR3 DNA follows: TGTGCCAGCAGCACCTGGGACCCCGCGACGTACCGGCTAGCCAAAAACATTCAGTACTTC. The full variable domain, rest sourced from reference TRBV11-1 and TRBJ2-4, is EAEVAQSPRYKITEKSQAVAFWCDPISGHATLYWYRQILGQGPELLVQFQDESVVDDSQLPKDRFSAERLKGVDSTLKIQPAELGDSAMYLCASSTWDPATYRLAKNIQYFGAGTRLSVL.

This clonotype appeared many times. The chain joins TRBV20-1 to TRBJ2-7, with D tentatively TRBD1 (6 bases). The CDR3 totals 12 residues. Germline loops: CDR1 DFQATT, CDR2 SNEGSKA (reference sequence). V was pared by 2 bases and J by 6 bases, with 11 bases between. The CDR3 region has the DNA TGCAGTGCTAGAACACCAGGGGCCGAGCAGTACTTC. It specifies CSARTPGAEQYF.